This T cell receptor beta chain was recorded in a study of blood T cell repertoires in COVID-19. Overall study context: The United States, Italy and Spain supplied acute and convalescent COVID-19 samples. PBMCs, B-cell-depleted T cells, or T cells provided the cDNA or gDNA that made up the material.

There are 18 residues in the CDR3. The J segment lost 4 bases and the V segment lost 0 bases, leaving 10 bases of the junction unmatched. The germline V gene has CDR1 SGHRS and CDR2 YFSETQ. In the authors' workflow: Counts of nucleated cells, estimated from reference gene primer amplification, were obtained. TCRdb keeps only in-frame clones here, not all; method: immunoSEQ multiplex PCR. V and J calls and clone size follow that table, whereas D and trimming were derived from the DNA. The table includes 40,000 to 50,000 clones, 70% to 85% detected once. The sample comprised peripheral blood. This chain links TRBV5-1 with TRBJ2-2; TRBD2 matches at 9 bases. The TCR comes from a human donor in a cohort sampled during active COVID-19. CDR3 coding DNA: TGCGCCAGCAGCTTGGAGGTTGTGGCGGGGGGGCCCACCGGGGAGCTGTTTTTT. It specifies CASSLEVVAGGPTGELFF.